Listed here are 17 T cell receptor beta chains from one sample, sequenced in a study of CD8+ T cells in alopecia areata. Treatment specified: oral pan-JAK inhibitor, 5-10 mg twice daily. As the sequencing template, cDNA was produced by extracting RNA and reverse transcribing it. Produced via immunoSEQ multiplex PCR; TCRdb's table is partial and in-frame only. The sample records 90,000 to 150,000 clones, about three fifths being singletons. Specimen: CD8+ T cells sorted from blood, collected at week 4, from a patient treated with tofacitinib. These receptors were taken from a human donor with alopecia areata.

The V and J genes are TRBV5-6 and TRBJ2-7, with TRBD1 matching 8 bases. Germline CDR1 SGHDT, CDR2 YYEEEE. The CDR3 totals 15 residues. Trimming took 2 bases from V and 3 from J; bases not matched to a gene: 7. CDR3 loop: CASSFLVGQGYEQYF. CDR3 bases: TGTGCCAGCAGCTTCCTAGTCGGACAGGGCTACGAGCAGTACTTC.

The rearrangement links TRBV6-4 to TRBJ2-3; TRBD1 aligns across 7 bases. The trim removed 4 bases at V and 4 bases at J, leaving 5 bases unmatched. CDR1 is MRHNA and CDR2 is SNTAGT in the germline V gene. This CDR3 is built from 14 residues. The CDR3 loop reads CASSVAGGADTQYF. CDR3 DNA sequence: TGTGCCAGCAGTGTGGCAGGGGGAGCAGATACGCAGTATTTT.

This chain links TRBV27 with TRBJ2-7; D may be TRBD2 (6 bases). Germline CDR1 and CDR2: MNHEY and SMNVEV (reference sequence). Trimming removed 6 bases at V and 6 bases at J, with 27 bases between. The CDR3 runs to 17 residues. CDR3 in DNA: TGTGCCAGCAGCTTCCTCCCGGGTGGGACTCCGGTCGGCGAGCAGTACTTC. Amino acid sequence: CASSFLPGGTPVGEQYF.

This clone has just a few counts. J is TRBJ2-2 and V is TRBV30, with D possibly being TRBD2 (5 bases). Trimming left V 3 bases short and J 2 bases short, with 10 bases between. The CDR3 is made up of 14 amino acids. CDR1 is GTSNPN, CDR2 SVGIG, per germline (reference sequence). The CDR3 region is CAWRADYNTGELFF. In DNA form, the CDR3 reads TGTGCCTGGAGAGCGGATTACAACACCGGGGAGCTGTTTTTT. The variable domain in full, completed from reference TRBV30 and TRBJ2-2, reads SQTIHQWPATLVQPVGSPLSLECTVEGTSNPNLYWYRQAAGRGLQLLFYSVGIGQISSEVPQNLSASRPQDRQFILSSKKLLLSDSGFYLCAWRADYNTGELFFGEGSRLTVL.

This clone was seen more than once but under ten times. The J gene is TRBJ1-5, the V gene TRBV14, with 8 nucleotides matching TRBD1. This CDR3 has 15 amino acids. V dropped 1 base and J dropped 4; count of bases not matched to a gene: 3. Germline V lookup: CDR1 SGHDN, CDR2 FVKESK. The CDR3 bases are TGTGCCAGCAGCCAAGGGACAGGGCCTAATCAGCCCCAGCATTTT. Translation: CASSQGTGPNQPQHF.

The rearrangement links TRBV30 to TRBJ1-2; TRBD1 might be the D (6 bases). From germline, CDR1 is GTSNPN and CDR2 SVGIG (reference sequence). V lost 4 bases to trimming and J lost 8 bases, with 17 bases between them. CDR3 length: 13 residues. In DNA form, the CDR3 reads TGTGCCTGGATCCCTCCGTCTGGGGGCGGCTACACCTTC. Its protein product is CAWIPPSGGGYTF.

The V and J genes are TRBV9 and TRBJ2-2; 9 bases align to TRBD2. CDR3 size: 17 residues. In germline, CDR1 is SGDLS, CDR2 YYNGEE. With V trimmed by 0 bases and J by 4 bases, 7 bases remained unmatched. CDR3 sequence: CASSVEASGVITGELFF. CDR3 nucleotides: TGTGCCAGCAGCGTAGAGGCTAGCGGGGTGATCACCGGGGAGCTGTTTTTT.

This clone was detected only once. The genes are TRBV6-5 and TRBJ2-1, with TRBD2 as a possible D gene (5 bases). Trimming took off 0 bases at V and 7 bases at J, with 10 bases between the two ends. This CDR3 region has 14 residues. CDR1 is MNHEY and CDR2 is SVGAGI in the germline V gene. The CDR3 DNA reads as TGTGCCAGCAGTTACTCGATCCCGGGAAATGAGCAGTTCTTC. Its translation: CASSYSIPGNEQFF.

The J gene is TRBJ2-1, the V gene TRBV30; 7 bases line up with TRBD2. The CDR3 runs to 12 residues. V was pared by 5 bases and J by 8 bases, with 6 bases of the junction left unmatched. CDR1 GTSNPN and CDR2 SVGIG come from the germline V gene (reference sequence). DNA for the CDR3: TGTGCCTGGGAAGCACTAGCGCATGAGCAGTTCTTC. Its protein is CAWEALAHEQFF.

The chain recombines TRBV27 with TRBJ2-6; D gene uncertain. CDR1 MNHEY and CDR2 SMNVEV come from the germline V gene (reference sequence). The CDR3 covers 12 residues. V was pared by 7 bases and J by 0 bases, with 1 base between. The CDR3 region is CASTSGANVLTF. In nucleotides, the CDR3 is TGTGCCAGCACCTCTGGGGCCAACGTCCTGACTTTC.

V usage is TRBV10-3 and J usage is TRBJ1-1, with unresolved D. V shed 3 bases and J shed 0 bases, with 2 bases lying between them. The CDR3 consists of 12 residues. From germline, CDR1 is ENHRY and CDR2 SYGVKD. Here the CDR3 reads CAISELNTEAFF. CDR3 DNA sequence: TGTGCCATCAGTGAACTGAACACTGAAGCTTTCTTT.

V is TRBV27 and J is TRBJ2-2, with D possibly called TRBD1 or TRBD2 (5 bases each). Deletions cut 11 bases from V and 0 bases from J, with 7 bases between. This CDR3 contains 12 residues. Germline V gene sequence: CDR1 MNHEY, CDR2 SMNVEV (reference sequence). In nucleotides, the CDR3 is TGTGCCGGGACCGCGAACACCGGGGAGCTGTTTTTT. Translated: CAGTANTGELFF.

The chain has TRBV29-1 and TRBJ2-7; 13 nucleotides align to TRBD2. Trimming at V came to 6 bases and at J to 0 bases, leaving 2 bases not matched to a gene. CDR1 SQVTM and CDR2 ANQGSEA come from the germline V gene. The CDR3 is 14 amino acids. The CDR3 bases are TGCAGCGTAGGACTAGCGGGGGCCTCCTACGAGCAGTACTTC. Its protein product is CSVGLAGASYEQYF.

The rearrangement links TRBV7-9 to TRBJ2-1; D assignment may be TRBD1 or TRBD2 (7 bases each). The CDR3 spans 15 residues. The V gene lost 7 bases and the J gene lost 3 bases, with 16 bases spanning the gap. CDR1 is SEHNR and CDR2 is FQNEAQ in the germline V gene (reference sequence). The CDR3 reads CASTRGGPNYNEQFF. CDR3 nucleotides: TGTGCCAGCACCAGGGGGGGCCCAAACTACAATGAGCAGTTCTTC.

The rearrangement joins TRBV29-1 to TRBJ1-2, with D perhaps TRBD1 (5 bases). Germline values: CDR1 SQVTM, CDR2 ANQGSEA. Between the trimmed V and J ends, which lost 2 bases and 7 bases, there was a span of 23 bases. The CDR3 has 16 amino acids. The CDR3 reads CSVERDSREAVGGYTF. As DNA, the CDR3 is TGCAGCGTTGAACGGGACTCACGGGAGGCGGTTGGTGGCTACACCTTC.

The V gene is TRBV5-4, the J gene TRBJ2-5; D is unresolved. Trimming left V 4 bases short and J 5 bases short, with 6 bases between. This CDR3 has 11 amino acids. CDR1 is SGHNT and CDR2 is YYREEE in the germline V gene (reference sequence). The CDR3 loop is CASSSTETQYF. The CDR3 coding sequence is TGTGCCAGCAGCAGTACCGAGACCCAGTACTTC.

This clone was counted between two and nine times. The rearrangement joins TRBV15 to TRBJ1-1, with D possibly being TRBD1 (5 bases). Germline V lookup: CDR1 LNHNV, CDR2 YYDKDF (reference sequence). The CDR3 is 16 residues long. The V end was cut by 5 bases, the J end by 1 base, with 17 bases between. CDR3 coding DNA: TGTGCCACCAGCCCTCACGGGGGGGATGCGAACACTGAAGCTTTCTTT. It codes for CATSPHGGDANTEAFF.